The 5 T cell receptor beta chains given below trace back to one sample, sequenced in a study of T cells in Graves' hyperthyroidism and ophthalmopathy. The investigators amplified TCR beta CDR3 regions from RNA transcripts. When the TCR CDR3 underwent first-round RT-PCR, the HTBI primer set was used. In TCRdb, the multiplex PCR reads were re-called with MiXCR into one record per CDR3 protein. The sample has about 600,000 distinct CDR3 sequences, roughly 15% seen once. The specimen was blood. These TCRs come from a woman aged 40 to 50 with Graves' ophthalmopathy.

This clonotype appeared many times. The chain links TRBV18 to TRBJ2-3; 10 nucleotides line up with TRBD1. CDR1 KGHSH and CDR2 LQKENI come from the germline V gene. The J segment lost 1 base and the V segment lost 3 bases, leaving 1 base of the junction unmatched. The length of the CDR3 is 15 residues. The CDR3 loop reads CASSPGQGGTDTQYF. The CDR3, as DNA: TGTGCCAGCTCACCCGGACAGGGGGGCACAGATACGCAGTATTTT.

The chain joins TRBV20-1 to TRBJ1-4; tentative D call: TRBD1 (5 bases). The CDR3 sequence is 16 residues long. The germline V and J ends were trimmed by 0 bases and 0 bases, with 11 bases remaining between them. CDR1 and CDR2 (germline): DFQATT, SNEGSKA (reference sequence). The DNA for the CDR3 is TGCAGTGCTAGAGATTTCAGGGCGGCAACTAATGAAAAACTGTTTTTT. Encoded protein: CSARDFRAATNEKLFF.

A few counts support this clonotype. The V call is TRBV19, the J call TRBJ1-5; D is possibly TRBD1 (5 bases). V was pared by 5 bases and J by 6 bases, with 11 bases between. This CDR3 region has 13 residues. In germline, CDR1 is LNHDA, CDR2 SQIVND (reference sequence). The DNA for the CDR3 is TGTGCCAGTAGTCGGGGCTGGAGTCAGCCCCAGCATTTT. It encodes CASSRGWSQPQHF.

The sample holds many counts of this clonotype. This chain uses TRBV30 with TRBJ2-2; either TRBD1 or TRBD2 may fit D (5 bases each). Trimming cost V 4 bases and J 5 bases, with 11 bases left between them. The CDR3 is 13 residues long. Per germline, CDR1 GTSNPN and CDR2 SVGIG (reference sequence). The CDR3 loop is CAWNLGDTGELFF. The CDR3 DNA reads as TGTGCCTGGAATCTGGGGGATACCGGGGAGCTGTTTTTT.

V and J are TRBV30 and TRBJ2-6; 8 bases match TRBD2. The V gene's germline CDR1 is GTSNPN and CDR2 SVGIG (reference sequence). The CDR3 totals 16 residues. The CDR3 is CVMTAGGSPGANVLTF. CDR3 in DNA: TGTGTTATGACGGCGGGGGGCTCCCCTGGGGCCAACGTCCTGACTTTC. Full variable domain (remainder filled in from reference TRBV30 and TRBJ2-6): SQTIHQWPATLVQPVGSPLSLECTVEGTSNPNLYWYRQAAGRGLQLLFYSVGIGQISSEVPQNLSASRPQDRQFILSSKKLLLSDSGFYLCVMTAGGSPGANVLTFGAGSRLTVL.